The 25 T cell receptor beta chains reported below all come from one sample, sequenced in a study of blood T cells in healthy people across ages. Together with a sample-barcoded 5' primer, a J-beta primer mix was included in a second PCR lasting roughly 6 to 12 cycles. TCRdb ran MiXCR on the 5' RACE reads and lists one entry per CDR3 protein. The table records approximately 940,000 distinct CDR3 sequences, 48% of them present only once. The sequencing sample was made of blood. These receptor sequences come from a man in his thirties or forties in good health.

The gene calls are TRBV6-4 and TRBJ2-2, with a tentative D call TRBD2 (5 bases). Trimming stripped 3 bases from V and 2 bases from J, with 7 bases between. CDR1 is MRHNA and CDR2 is SNTAGT in the germline V gene. CDR3 length equals 14 residues. The chain's CDR3 is CASSEEDNTGELFF. The DNA of the CDR3 is TGTGCCAGCAGTGAGGAGGATAACACCGGGGAGCTGTTTTTT.

In this sample, this clonotype turned up a few times. The V call is TRBV18, the J call TRBJ1-2; D is unresolved. Germline CDR1 is KGHSH and CDR2 is LQKENI. CDR3 length: 13 residues. The ends were cut back, 3 bases at V and 8 bases at J, with 13 bases in the middle. The CDR3 region is CASSPETPMGYTF. In DNA form, the CDR3 reads TGTGCCAGCTCACCCGAGACGCCTATGGGCTACACCTTC.

The V gene is TRBV29-1, the J gene TRBJ2-1; the D gene could be TRBD1 or TRBD2 (5 bases each). Trimming removed 0 bases from V and 3 bases from J, with 12 bases in between. Germline V gene lookup returns CDR1 SQVTM and CDR2 ANQGSEA. The CDR3 contains 15 residues. CDR3 in DNA: TGCAGCGTTGAAGATCCCACGAGGGGCTACAATGAGCAGTTCTTC. Translation gives CSVEDPTRGYNEQFF.

The rearrangement uses TRBV25-1 and TRBJ2-5; D gene unclear. Trimming took off 4 bases at V and 7 bases at J, with 13 bases between the two ends. Germline loops: CDR1 MGHDK, CDR2 SYGVNS. The CDR3 has 13 residues. The CDR3 DNA reads TGTGCCAGCAGTGGAGCCGCAGGTGGGACCCAGTACTTC. Its protein is CASSGAAGGTQYF.

The genes are TRBV28 and TRBJ2-3; possibly TRBD1 for D (6 bases). The CDR3 extends over 13 amino acids. With 6 bases removed from V and 4 bases from J, the gap between germline ends came to 11 bases. The V gene's germline CDR1 is MDHEN and CDR2 SYDVKM. The CDR3 sequence is CASRLGQPDTQYF. Here the CDR3 DNA reads TGTGCCAGCAGGCTCGGACAGCCAGATACGCAGTATTTT.

The chain couples TRBV7-9 to TRBJ2-1, with TRBD2 as a possible D gene (7 bases). The V gene lost 3 bases and the J gene lost 6 bases, with 15 bases spanning the gap. CDR1 and CDR2 (germline): SEHNR, FQNEAQ (reference sequence). The CDR3 is 15 residues long. This CDR3 is CASSFQGGGRNEQFF. CDR3 nucleotides: TGTGCCAGCAGCTTTCAAGGCGGGGGCCGCAATGAGCAGTTCTTC.

The gene calls are TRBV20-1 and TRBJ2-4; D ambiguous. CDR3 length: 13 amino acids. The germline gives CDR1 DFQATT, CDR2 SNEGSKA (reference sequence). The V gene lost 0 bases and the J gene lost 0 bases, with 3 bases spanning the gap. CDR3 coding DNA: TGCAGTGCTAGAGATGAAGCCAAAAACATTCAGTACTTC. It encodes CSARDEAKNIQYF.

The chain combines TRBV4-2 with TRBJ2-5, with 12 bases matching TRBD2. V gave up 0 bases and J gave up 3 bases; unmatched junction bases: 8. The CDR3 is 18 residues long. The germline CDR1 and CDR2 sequences are LGHNA and YNFKEQ. The CDR3 bases are TGTGCCAGCAGCCAAGAACTAGCGGGGGGAATAACAAAAGAGACCCAGTACTTC. It is translated as CASSQELAGGITKETQYF.

The chain employs TRBV12-3 or TRBV12-4 and TRBJ1-3; D is perhaps TRBD1 (5 bases). V was shortened by 7 bases and J by 0 bases, with 19 bases between the two germline ends. This CDR3 contains 17 residues. The CDR3 loop is CASTFGGRETSGNTIYF. In nucleotides, the CDR3 is TGTGCCAGCACCTTTGGGGGAAGGGAAACCTCTGGAAACACCATATATTTT.

The V gene is TRBV3-1, the J gene TRBJ1-2, with D unclear. V dropped 4 bases and J dropped 7 bases, with 10 bases sitting between them. The V gene's germline CDR1 is LGHDT and CDR2 YNNKEL (reference sequence). CDR3 length: 12 amino acids. The CDR3 bases are TGTGCCAGCAGCCCCCCGGCGGGTGGCTACACCTTC. Encoded protein: CASSPPAGGYTF.

V is TRBV29-1 and J is TRBJ2-3; TRBD1 is a possible D gene (5 bases). Trimming shortened V by 1 base and J by 1 base, and 12 bases separated the two germline ends. The CDR3 covers 15 residues. The germline V gene encodes CDR1 SQVTM and CDR2 ANQGSEA. This CDR3 is CSVEGEGVGTDTQYF. CDR3 DNA sequence: TGCAGCGTTGAAGGCGAAGGGGTTGGCACAGATACGCAGTATTTT.

A few counts support this clonotype. The chain recombines TRBV4-2 with TRBJ2-1, with 14 bases aligning to TRBD2. Germline trimming cut 4 bases from V and 1 base from J; bases unmatched to any gene: 6. The CDR3 consists of 18 residues. Per the germline V gene, CDR1 is LGHNA and CDR2 is YNFKEQ. CDR3 DNA: TGTGCCAGCAGCCCAGATGGGACTAGCGGGGGATCCTACAATGAGCAGTTCTTC. This gives the protein CASSPDGTSGGSYNEQFF.

The chain is built from TRBV7-9 and TRBJ1-1; 8 nucleotides align to TRBD1. V gave up 3 bases and J gave up 2 bases; unmatched junction bases: 17. CDR3 length: 19 amino acids. CDR1 is SEHNR, CDR2 FQNEAQ, per germline (reference sequence). The CDR3 region is CASSFSLTKRDRSNTEAFF. The CDR3 nucleotides are TGTGCCAGCAGCTTCAGCCTTACGAAAAGGGACAGGTCAAACACTGAAGCTTTCTTT.

The rearrangement links TRBV4-1 to TRBJ2-5, with TRBD1 matching 9 bases. CDR3 length: 15 amino acids. CDR1 is MGHRA and CDR2 is YSYEKL in the germline V gene. Unmatched junction bases numbered 3, after V lost 0 bases and J lost 4 bases. In nucleotides, the CDR3 is TGCGCCAGCAGCCAAGAAAACAGGGGGCCAGAGACCCAGTACTTC. Its protein is CASSQENRGPETQYF.

This chain uses TRBV14 with TRBJ1-2, with D hard to call. Germline CDR1 and CDR2: SGHDN and FVKESK. Trimming left V 3 bases short and J 0 bases short, with 11 bases between. This CDR3 has 15 residues. CDR3 DNA sequence: TGTGCCAGCAGCCAGGCCGGGGTTACTAACTATGGCTACACCTTC. It specifies CASSQAGVTNYGYTF. The entire variable domain, with the rest obtained from reference TRBV14 and TRBJ1-2, is as follows: EAGVTQFPSHSVIEKGQTVTLRCDPISGHDNLYWYRRVMGKEIKFLLHFVKESKQDESGMPNNRFLAERTGGTYSTLKVQPAELEDSGVYFCASSQAGVTNYGYTFGSGTRLTVV.

The chain has TRBV15 and TRBJ2-4; no reliable D call. Germline values: CDR1 LNHNV, CDR2 YYDKDF (reference sequence). This CDR3 comprises 16 residues. Trimming removed 1 base from V and 0 bases from J, with 10 bases in between. The CDR3 coding sequence is TGTGCCACCAGCAGAGGGGTGGCGCTAGCCAAAAACATTCAGTACTTC. Translating it yields CATSRGVALAKNIQYF.

This chain links TRBV3-1 with TRBJ2-3; D not resolved. Germline V gene data show CDR1 as LGHDT and CDR2 as YNNKEL (reference sequence). CDR3 length: 14 amino acids. Trimming removed 2 bases at V and 5 bases at J, with 11 bases between. The CDR3, as DNA: TGTGCCAGCAGCCAATTTAGCCCCCAAGATACGCAGTATTTT. It encodes CASSQFSPQDTQYF.

This clonotype was counted at least ten times. The rearrangement links TRBV12-3 or TRBV12-4 to TRBJ1-5; D remains ambiguous. V was trimmed by 3 bases and J by 0 bases, leaving 6 bases between them. The length of the CDR3 is 14 residues. CDR3 DNA sequence: TGTGCCAGCAGTTTGAGCCTTAGCAATCAGCCCCAGCATTTT. Translated, it gives CASSLSLSNQPQHF.

The rearrangement joins TRBV13 to TRBJ2-7, with no clear D. From germline, CDR1 is PRHDT and CDR2 FYEKMQ (reference sequence). The CDR3 has 11 amino acids. DNA for the CDR3: TGTGCGAGCGAGGTAGTGGGCGAGCAGTACTTC. Its translation: CASEVVGEQYF. Drawing the rest from reference TRBV13 and TRBJ2-7, the complete variable domain is AAGVIQSPRHLIKEKRETATLKCYPIPRHDTVYWYQQGPGQDPQFLISFYEKMQSDKGSIPDRFSAQQFSDYHSELNMSSLELGDSALYFCASEVVGEQYFGPGTRLTVT.

The chain has TRBV5-1 and TRBJ1-1; the D is unclear. CDR1 SGHRS and CDR2 YFSETQ come from the germline V gene. Trimming pared 4 bases from V and 3 bases from J, leaving 22 bases between. CDR3 length: 17 residues. CDR3 sequence reads: CASSGRKTSGTDTEAFF. The CDR3 DNA follows: TGCGCCAGCAGCGGCCGGAAGACCTCGGGAACCGACACTGAAGCTTTCTTT. Together with reference TRBV5-1 and TRBJ1-1, the CDR3 gives the full variable domain: KAGVTQTPRYLIKTRGQQVTLSCSPISGHRSVSWYQQTPGQGLQFLFEYFSETQRNKGNFPGRFSGRQFSNSRSEMNVSTLELGDSALYLCASSGRKTSGTDTEAFFGQGTRLTVV.

This clonotype was counted many times. The chain uses TRBV29-1 and TRBJ2-4; the D gene could be TRBD1 or TRBD2 (6 bases each). Germline V gene data show CDR1 as SQVTM and CDR2 as ANQGSEA. There are 12 residues in the CDR3. Trimming left V 4 bases short and J 7 bases short, with 11 bases between. CDR3 nucleotides: TGCAGCGTTGCAGGAGGGGGGAACATTCAGTACTTC. Translated: CSVAGGGNIQYF.

This clonotype occurred a few times. The chain couples TRBV4-1 to TRBJ2-1; 7 bases are shared with TRBD1. The germline V gene encodes CDR1 MGHRA and CDR2 YSYEKL. The CDR3 length is 15 residues. V lost 1 base to trimming and J lost 7 bases; unmatched junction nucleotides: 7. The CDR3 region is CASSQGQGGMNEQFF. CDR3 in DNA: TGCGCCAGCAGCCAAGGACAGGGTGGAATGAATGAGCAGTTCTTC.

V usage is TRBV27 and J usage is TRBJ2-5; TRBD2 might be the D (6 bases). Germline CDR1 is MNHEY and CDR2 is SMNVEV (reference sequence). Trimming removed 4 bases at V and 9 bases at J, with 21 bases between. The CDR3 has 15 residues. CDR3 in amino acids: CASSSFRGPTGAQYF. The CDR3 bases are TGTGCCAGCAGTTCCTTCCGGGGTCCCACGGGGGCCCAGTACTTC.

The chain joins TRBV10-2 to TRBJ2-7, with unresolved D. Trimming left V 2 bases short and J 2 bases short, with 7 bases between. Germline assignment: CDR1 WSHSY and CDR2 SAAADI. This CDR3 comprises 13 residues. The DNA of the CDR3 is TGCGCCAGCAGTGAGCCACAGACCTACGAGCAGTACTTC. Residues: CASSEPQTYEQYF.

This clonotype has just a few counts. V usage is TRBV4-1 and J usage is TRBJ2-3; TRBD2 aligns across 12 bases. CDR1 and CDR2 from the germline V gene are MGHRA and YSYEKL. V gave up 0 bases and J gave up 0 bases; unmatched junction bases: 4. The CDR3 runs to 18 residues. The DNA of the CDR3 is TGCGCCAGCAGCCAAGAACTAGCGGGGGGAACTAGCACAGATACGCAGTATTTT. Translating it yields CASSQELAGGTSTDTQYF.